The sample holds many counts of the clone carrying this T cell receptor beta chain. A single record per CDR3 protein comes from TCRdb applying MiXCR to the 5' RACE reads. The top ten clones hold 15% of a sample with some 21,000 distinct CDR3 sequences, about 16% of them seen once. The sample is drawn from a study of neurological immune-mediated disorders. The V and J ends lost 4 bases and 5 bases respectively, with 18 bases between them. Looked up from germline, CDR1 is SGHRS and CDR2 is YFSETQ. The CDR3 length is 15 residues. The chain couples TRBV5-1 to TRBJ2-5; D is perhaps TRBD2 (6 bases). The TCR originated in a female donor with HTLV-1-associated myelopathy (HAM/TSP). The sequencing sample was made of PBMCs. The CDR3 protein is CASSLSWGGEETQYF. CDR3 bases: TGCGCCAGCAGCCTCTCTTGGGGAGGCGAGGAGACCCAGTACTTC.